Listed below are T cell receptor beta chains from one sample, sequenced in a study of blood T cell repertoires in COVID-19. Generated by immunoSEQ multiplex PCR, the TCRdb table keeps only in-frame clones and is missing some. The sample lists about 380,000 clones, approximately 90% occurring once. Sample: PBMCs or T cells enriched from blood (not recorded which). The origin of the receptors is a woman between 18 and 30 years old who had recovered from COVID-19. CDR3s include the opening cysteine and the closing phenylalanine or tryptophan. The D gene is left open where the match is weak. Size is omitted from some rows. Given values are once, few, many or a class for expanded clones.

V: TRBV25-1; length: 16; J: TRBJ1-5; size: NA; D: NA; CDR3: CASSERGWVSNQPQHF; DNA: TGTGCCAGCAGTGAACGGGGGTGGGTAAGCAATCAGCCCCAGCATTTT
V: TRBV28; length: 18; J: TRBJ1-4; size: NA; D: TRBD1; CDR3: CASRPRSTGRVGVWKLFF; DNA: TGTGCCAGCAGACCCCGATCGACAGGGCGAGTTGGTGTGTGGAAACTGTTTTTT
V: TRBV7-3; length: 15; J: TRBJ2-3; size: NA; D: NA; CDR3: CASSLSGTGTDTQYF; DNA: TGTGCCAGCAGCTTAAGCGGCACCGGCACAGATACGCAGTATTTT
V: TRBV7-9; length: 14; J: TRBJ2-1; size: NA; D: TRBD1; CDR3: CASSLGRGNNEQFF; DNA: TGTGCCAGCAGCTTAGGCAGGGGGAACAATGAGCAGTTCTTC
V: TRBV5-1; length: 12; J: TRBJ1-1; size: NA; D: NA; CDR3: CASSFQGDEAFF; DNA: TGCGCCAGCAGCTTCCAAGGAGATGAAGCTTTCTTT
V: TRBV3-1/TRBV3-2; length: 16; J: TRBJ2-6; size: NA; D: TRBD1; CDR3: CASSQGGGSGANVLTF; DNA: TGTGCCAGCAGCCAAGGAGGGGGCAGTGGGGCCAACGTCCTGACTTTC
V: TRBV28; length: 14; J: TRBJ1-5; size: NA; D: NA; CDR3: CASTGRQGHQPQHF; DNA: TGTGCCAGCACCGGTAGGCAGGGTCATCAGCCCCAGCATTTT
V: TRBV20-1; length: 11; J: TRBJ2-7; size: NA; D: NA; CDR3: CSAGQYYEQYF; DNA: TGCAGTGCCGGACAGTACTACGAGCAGTACTTC
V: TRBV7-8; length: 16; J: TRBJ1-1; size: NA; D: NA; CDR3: CASSSGQGILNTEAFF; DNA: TGTGCCAGCAGCTCGGGGCAGGGGATATTGAACACTGAAGCTTTCTTT
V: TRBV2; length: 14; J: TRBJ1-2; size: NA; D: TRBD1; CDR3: CASSDDRGMNGYTF; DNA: TGTGCCAGCAGTGACGACAGGGGAATGAATGGCTACACCTTC
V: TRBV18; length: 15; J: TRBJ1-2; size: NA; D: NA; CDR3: CASSPVGDTYYGYTF; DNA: TGTGCCAGCTCACCTGTCGGGGACACCTACTATGGCTACACCTTC
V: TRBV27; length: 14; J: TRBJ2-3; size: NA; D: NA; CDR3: CASSLSGAASTQYF; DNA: TGTGCCAGCAGTTTATCGGGGGCCGCCTCTACGCAGTATTTT
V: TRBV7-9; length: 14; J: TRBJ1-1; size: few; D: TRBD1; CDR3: CASSLQGVNTEAFF; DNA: TGTGCCAGCAGCCTTCAGGGGGTAAACACTGAAGCTTTCTTT
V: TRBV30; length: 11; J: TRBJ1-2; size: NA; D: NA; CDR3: CAWGARYGYTF; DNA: TGTGCGTGGGGGGCGAGGTATGGCTACACCTTC
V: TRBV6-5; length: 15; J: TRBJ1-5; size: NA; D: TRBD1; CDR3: CASSSTGADNQPQHF; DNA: TGTGCCAGCAGCTCGACAGGGGCGGACAATCAGCCCCAGCATTTT
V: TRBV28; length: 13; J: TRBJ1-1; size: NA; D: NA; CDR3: CASSFQASTEAFF; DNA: TGTGCCAGCAGTTTTCAGGCGAGCACTGAAGCTTTCTTT
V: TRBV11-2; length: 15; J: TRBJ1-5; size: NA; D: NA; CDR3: CASSLGTARNQPQHF; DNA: TGTGCCAGCAGCTTAGGGACAGCGCGCAATCAGCCCCAGCATTTT
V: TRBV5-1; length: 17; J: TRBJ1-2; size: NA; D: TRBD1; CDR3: CASSWPAESQGALGYTF; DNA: TGCGCCAGCAGCTGGCCGGCCGAATCACAGGGGGCGCTTGGCTACACCTTC
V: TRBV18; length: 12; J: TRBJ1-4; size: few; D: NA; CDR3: CASSPPGAKLFF; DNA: TGTGCCAGCTCACCACCGGGGGCGAAACTGTTTTTT
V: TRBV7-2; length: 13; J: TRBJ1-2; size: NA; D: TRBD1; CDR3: CASSPDRVSGYTF; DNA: TGTGCCAGCAGCCCCGACAGGGTTTCTGGCTACACCTTC
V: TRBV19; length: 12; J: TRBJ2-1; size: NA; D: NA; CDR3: CASSTGYNEQFF; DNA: TGTGCCAGTAGTACAGGGTACAATGAGCAGTTCTTC
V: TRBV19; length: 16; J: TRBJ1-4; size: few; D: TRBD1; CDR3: CATASGTGVNSEKLFF; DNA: TGTGCCACCGCCTCCGGGACAGGGGTAAATAGTGAAAAACTGTTTTTT
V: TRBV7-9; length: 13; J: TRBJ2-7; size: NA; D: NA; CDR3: CASRKGLTYEQYF; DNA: TGTGCCAGCAGAAAAGGACTGACCTACGAGCAGTACTTC
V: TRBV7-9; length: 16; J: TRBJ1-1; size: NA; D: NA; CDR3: CASSLGFRLMNTEAFF; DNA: TGTGCCAGCAGCTTAGGGTTCAGATTAATGAACACTGAAGCTTTCTTT
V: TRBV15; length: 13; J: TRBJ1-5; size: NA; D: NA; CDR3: CATSRDLNQPQHF; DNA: TGTGCCACCAGCAGAGACCTAAATCAGCCCCAGCATTTT
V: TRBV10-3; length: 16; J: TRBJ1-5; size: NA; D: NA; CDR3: CAISESTPVSNQPQHF; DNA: TGTGCCATCAGTGAGTCGACTCCGGTTAGCAATCAGCCCCAGCATTTT
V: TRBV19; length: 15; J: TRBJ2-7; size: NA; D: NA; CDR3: CASSITVASSYEQYF; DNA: TGTGCCAGTAGTATAACGGTTGCTAGCTCCTACGAGCAGTACTTC
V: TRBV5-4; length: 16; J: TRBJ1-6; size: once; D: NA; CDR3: CASSFDTSSYNSPLHF; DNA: TGTGCCAGCAGCTTTGACACTAGCTCCTATAATTCACCCCTCCACTTT
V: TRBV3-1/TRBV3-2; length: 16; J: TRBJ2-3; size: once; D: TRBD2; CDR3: CASSRTSGGPTDTQYF; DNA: TGTGCCAGCAGCCGGACTAGCGGCGGCCCCACAGATACGCAGTATTTT
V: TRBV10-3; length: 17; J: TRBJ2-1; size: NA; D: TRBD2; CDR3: CAIRTSGGGGSYNEQFF; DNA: TGTGCCATCAGGACTAGCGGCGGGGGTGGGTCCTACAATGAGCAGTTCTTC
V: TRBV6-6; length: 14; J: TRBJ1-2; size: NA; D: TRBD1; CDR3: CASSPDRSSYGYTF; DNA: TGTGCCAGCAGTCCGGACAGGTCCTCCTATGGCTACACCTTC
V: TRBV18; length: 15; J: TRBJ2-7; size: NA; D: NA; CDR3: CASSPPVGRTYEQYF; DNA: TGTGCCAGCTCACCACCGGTGGGCAGGACCTACGAGCAGTACTTC
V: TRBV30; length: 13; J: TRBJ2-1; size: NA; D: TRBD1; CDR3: CAWSGQDHNEQFF; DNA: TGTGCCTGGTCGGGACAGGACCACAATGAGCAGTTCTTC
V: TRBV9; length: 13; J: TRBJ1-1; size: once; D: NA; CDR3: CASSVRLNTEAFF; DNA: TGTGCCAGCAGCGTCAGATTGAACACTGAAGCTTTCTTT
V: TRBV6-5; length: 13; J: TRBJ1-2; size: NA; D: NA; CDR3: CASRATGGRGYTF; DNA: TGTGCCAGCAGGGCCACTGGCGGTAGAGGCTACACCTTC
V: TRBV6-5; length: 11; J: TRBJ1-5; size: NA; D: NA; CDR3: CASREGVPQHF; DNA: TGTGCCAGCAGGGAGGGTGTGCCCCAGCATTTT
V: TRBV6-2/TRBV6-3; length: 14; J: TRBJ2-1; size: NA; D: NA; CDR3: CASSYLDHSNEQFF; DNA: TGTGCCAGCAGTTACTTAGATCATTCCAATGAGCAGTTCTTC
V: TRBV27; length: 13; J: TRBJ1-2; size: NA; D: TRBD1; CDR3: CASTRGHGYGYTF; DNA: TGTGCCAGCACCAGGGGGCACGGCTATGGCTACACCTTC
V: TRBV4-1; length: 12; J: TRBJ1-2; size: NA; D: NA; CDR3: CASSQERTAYTF; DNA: TGCGCCAGCAGCCAAGAGAGGACTGCCTACACCTTC
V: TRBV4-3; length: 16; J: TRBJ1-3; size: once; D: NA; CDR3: CASDFSEACSGNTIYF; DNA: TGCGCCAGCGATTTCTCGGAGGCCTGCTCTGGAAACACCATATATTTT
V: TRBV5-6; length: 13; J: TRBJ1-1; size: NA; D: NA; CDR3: CASSLPQYTEAFF; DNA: TGTGCCAGCAGCTTGCCCCAATACACTGAAGCTTTCTTT
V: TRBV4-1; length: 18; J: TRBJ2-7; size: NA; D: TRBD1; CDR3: CASSQARADRTFSYEQYF; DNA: TGCGCCAGCAGCCAGGCGAGGGCGGACAGGACATTCTCCTACGAGCAGTACTTC
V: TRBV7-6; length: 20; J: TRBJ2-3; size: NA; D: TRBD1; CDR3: CASSLGYGTGGPFSTDTQYF; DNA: TGTGCCAGCAGCTTAGGTTATGGGACAGGGGGACCTTTTAGCACAGATACGCAGTATTTT
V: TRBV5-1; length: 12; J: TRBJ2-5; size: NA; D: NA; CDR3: CASRHVQETQYF; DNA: TGCGCCAGTCGACATGTCCAAGAGACCCAGTACTTC
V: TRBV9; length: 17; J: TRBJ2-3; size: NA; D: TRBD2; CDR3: CASSGGPTGGSTDTQYF; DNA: TGTGCCAGCAGCGGGGGCCCGACGGGGGGTAGCACAGATACGCAGTATTTT
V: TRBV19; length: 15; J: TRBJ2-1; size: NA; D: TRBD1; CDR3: CASSIGQGTYNEQFF; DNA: TGTGCCAGTAGTATAGGACAGGGCACCTACAATGAGCAGTTCTTC
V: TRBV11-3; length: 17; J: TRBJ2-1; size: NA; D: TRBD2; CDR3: CASSPSGTSGTYNEQFF; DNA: TGTGCCAGCAGTCCGAGCGGGACTAGCGGGACTTACAATGAGCAGTTCTTC
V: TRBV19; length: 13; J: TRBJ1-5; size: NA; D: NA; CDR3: CASSRRDNQPQHF; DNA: TGTGCCAGTAGTAGGAGAGACAATCAGCCCCAGCATTTT
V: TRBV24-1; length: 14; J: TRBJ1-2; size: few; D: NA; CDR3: CATSGTFGKNGYTF; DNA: TGTGCCACCAGTGGTACTTTCGGTAAGAATGGCTACACCTTC
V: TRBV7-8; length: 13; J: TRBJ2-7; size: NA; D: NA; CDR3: CASSQRQDYEQYF; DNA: TGTGCCAGCAGCCAAAGACAGGACTACGAGCAGTACTTC